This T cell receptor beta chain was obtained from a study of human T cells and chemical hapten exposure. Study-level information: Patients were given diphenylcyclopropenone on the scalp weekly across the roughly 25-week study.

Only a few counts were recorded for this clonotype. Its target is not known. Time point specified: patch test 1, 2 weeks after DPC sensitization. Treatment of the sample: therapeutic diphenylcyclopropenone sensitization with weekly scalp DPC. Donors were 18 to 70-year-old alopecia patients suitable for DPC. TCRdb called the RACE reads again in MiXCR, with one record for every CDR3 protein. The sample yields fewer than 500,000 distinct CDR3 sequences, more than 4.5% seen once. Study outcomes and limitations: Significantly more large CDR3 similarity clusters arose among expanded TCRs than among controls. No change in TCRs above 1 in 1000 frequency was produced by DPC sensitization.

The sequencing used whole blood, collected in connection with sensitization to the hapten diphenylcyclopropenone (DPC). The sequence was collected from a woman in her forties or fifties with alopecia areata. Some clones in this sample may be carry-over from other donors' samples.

The CDR3 coding sequence is TGTGCCAGCAGGCTCGGGACAAGCAATCAGCCCCAGCATTTT. Protein product: CASRLGTSNQPQHF. J is TRBJ1-5 and V is TRBV28; D may be TRBD1 (6 bases). V was cut by 6 bases and J by 1 base, with 10 bases left in between. This CDR3 region has 14 residues. Germline CDR1 is MDHEN and CDR2 is SYDVKM.